These 17 T cell receptor beta chains were sequenced from one sample in a study of CXCR3-negative and CXCR3-positive naive CD8 T cells. UMI-labeled TRB cDNA libraries were prepared by 5' RACE. Reanalyzing the 5' RACE reads, TCRdb keeps one entry per CDR3 protein, without DNA. This repertoire includes 130,000 or so distinct CDR3 sequences. Sample: naive CXCR3- CD8+ T cells from blood. Subset in this sample: CD45RO-CCR7+CD27+CD95- naive CD8+ T cells lacking CXCR3 (TNR3-). Receptors were obtained from a human donor in good health. Some clones in this sample may be carry-over from other donors' samples.

The chain's CDR3 is CASSRSGREPSDTQYF. This rearrangement joins TRBV25-1 to TRBJ2-3; TCRdb reports TRBD2, a call that lacks DNA to check it against. Germline V gene sequence: CDR1 MGHDK, CDR2 SYGVNS. This CDR3 region has 16 residues.

This chain connects TRBV28 to TRBJ1-1. Germline lookup yields CDR1 MDHEN and CDR2 SYDVKM. The CDR3 runs 14 residues. CDR3 sequence reads: CASSFGMANTEAFF.

This chain joins TRBV7-8 and TRBJ2-2; TCRdb calls TRBD1, which cannot be checked without DNA. In germline, CDR1 is SGHVS, CDR2 FQNEAQ. The CDR3 runs to 14 residues. This chain's CDR3 is CASSLTEETGELFF.

This rearrangement joins TRBV12-3 or TRBV12-4 to TRBJ2-5; TCRdb returns TRBD2, unconfirmable since there is no DNA. The CDR3 is made up of 17 amino acids. CDR3 residues: CASSPLAGGPIGETQYF.

This chain joins TRBV7-9 and TRBJ2-7; TCRdb selects TRBD1, and the lack of DNA leaves this call unchecked. The CDR3 covers 13 residues. Germline V gene lookup returns CDR1 SEHNR and CDR2 FQNEAQ (reference sequence). CDR3 in amino acids: CASSLTGVREQYF.

The rearrangement uses TRBV20-1 and TRBJ2-7; as DNA is missing, the TRBD1 call by TCRdb cannot be tested. Per germline, CDR1 DFQATT and CDR2 SNEGSKA (reference sequence). This CDR3 is built from 14 residues. CDR3 loop: CSARNNRVHYEQYF.

The chain employs TRBV7-9 and TRBJ1-1; TCRdb's D gene call, TRBD1, goes unchecked for lack of DNA. Germline assignment: CDR1 SEHNR and CDR2 FQNEAQ (reference sequence). The CDR3 extends over 14 amino acids. The CDR3 sequence: CASRAGTENTEAFF.

The chain combines TRBV7-3 with TRBJ2-1; without DNA, the TCRdb call of TRBD2 cannot be checked. Germline CDR1 reads SGHTA; CDR2 reads FQGTGA. The length of the CDR3 is 14 residues. This CDR3 is CASSLAGGHSEQFF.

The V call is TRBV14, the J call TRBJ2-1; TCRdb proposes TRBD1, but this gene call is untestable without DNA. This CDR3 region has 15 residues. Germline CDR1 reads SGHDN; CDR2 reads FVKESK. This chain's CDR3 is CASSQDWDIYNEQFF.

The genes are TRBV20-1 and TRBJ1-5; the TCRdb call, TRBD1, lacks DNA for checking. This CDR3 has 16 residues. Per germline, CDR1 DFQATT and CDR2 SNEGSKA (reference sequence). CDR3: CSARDSPGYSNQPQHF.

The gene calls are TRBV30 and TRBJ2-6; the D call of TRBD1 rests on TCRdb alone, since no DNA is present to check it. The CDR3 loop spans 17 amino acids. Germline V gives CDR1 GTSNPN, CDR2 SVGIG (reference sequence). CDR3 amino acids: CAWSEGPGLSGANVLTF.

J is TRBJ2-6 and V is TRBV7-9. From germline, CDR1 is SEHNR and CDR2 FQNEAQ (reference sequence). The CDR3 length is 17 residues. This CDR3 reads CASSLAGTSSGANVLTF.

The chain joins TRBV7-8 to TRBJ1-1; TCRdb reports TRBD1, a call that lacks DNA to check it against. Germline assignment: CDR1 SGHVS and CDR2 FQNEAQ. The CDR3 has 17 residues. The CDR3 sequence: CASSLTRQGTLNTEAFF.

The chain has TRBV15 and TRBJ2-7. Germline CDR1 LNHNV, CDR2 YYDKDF (reference sequence). The CDR3 runs 15 residues. Here the CDR3 reads CATSRDWGLSYEQYF.

The chain links TRBV27 to TRBJ1-5; TCRdb returns TRBD1, unconfirmable since there is no DNA. The CDR3 is 14 residues long. The germline CDR1 and CDR2 sequences are MNHEY and SMNVEV (reference sequence). The CDR3 loop is CASSLSRGNQPQHF.

V gene TRBV15 combines with J gene TRBJ1-1. CDR3 length equals 12 residues. The germline gives CDR1 LNHNV, CDR2 YYDKDF (reference sequence). CDR3 sequence reads: CATSQWDTEAFF. Drawing the rest from reference TRBV15 and TRBJ1-1, the complete variable domain is DAMVIQNPRYQVTQFGKPVTLSCSQTLNHNVMYWYQQKSSQAPKLLFHYYDKDFNNEADTPDNFQSRRPNTSFCFLDIRSPGLGDTAMYLCATSQWDTEAFFGQGTRLTVV.

The rearrangement joins TRBV9 to TRBJ2-5; TCRdb designates TRBD1, a call that cannot be tested without DNA. Germline-derived CDR1 and CDR2 are SGDLS and YYNGEE. The CDR3 totals 16 residues. The CDR3 loop is CASSAGGTGVRETQYF.